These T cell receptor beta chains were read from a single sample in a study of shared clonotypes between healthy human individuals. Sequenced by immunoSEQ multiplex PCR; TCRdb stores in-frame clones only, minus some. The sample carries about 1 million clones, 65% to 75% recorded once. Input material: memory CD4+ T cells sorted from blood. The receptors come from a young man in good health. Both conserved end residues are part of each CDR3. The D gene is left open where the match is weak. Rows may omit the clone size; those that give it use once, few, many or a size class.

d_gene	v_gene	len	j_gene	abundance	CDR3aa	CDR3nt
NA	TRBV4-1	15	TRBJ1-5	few	CASSQDWPNNQPQHF	TGCGCCAGCAGCCAAGATTGGCCAAACAATCAGCCCCAGCATTTT
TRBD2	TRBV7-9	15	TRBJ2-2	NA	CASSYQGLAGGELFF	TGTGCCAGCAGCTACCAGGGACTAGCGGGCGGGGAGCTGTTTTTT
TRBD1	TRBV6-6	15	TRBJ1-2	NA	CASSSTGGGRDGYTF	TGTGCCAGCAGTTCCACAGGGGGGGGGAGGGATGGCTACACCTTC
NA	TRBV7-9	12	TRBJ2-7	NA	CAIGLTFYEQYF	TGTGCCATCGGGTTGACCTTCTACGAGCAGTACTTC
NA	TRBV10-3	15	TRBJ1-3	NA	CAISESSSTGNTIYF	TGTGCCATCAGTGAAAGTTCGTCCACTGGAAACACCATATATTTT
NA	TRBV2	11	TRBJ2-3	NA	CASIVRDTQYF	TGTGCCAGCATAGTACGGGATACGCAGTATTTT
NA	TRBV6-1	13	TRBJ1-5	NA	CASSESEGQPQHF	TGTGCCAGCAGCGAATCGGAGGGTCAGCCCCAGCATTTT
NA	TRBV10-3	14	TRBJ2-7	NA	CAISPVGGLYEQYF	TGTGCCATCAGTCCAGTTGGGGGCCTCTACGAGCAGTACTTC
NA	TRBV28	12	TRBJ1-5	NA	CAGGEGNQPQHF	TGTGCCGGAGGGGAGGGTAATCAGCCCCAGCATTTT
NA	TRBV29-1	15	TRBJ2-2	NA	CSVEDPKGWSGELFF	TGCAGCGTTGAAGATCCCAAGGGGTGGTCCGGGGAGCTGTTTTTT